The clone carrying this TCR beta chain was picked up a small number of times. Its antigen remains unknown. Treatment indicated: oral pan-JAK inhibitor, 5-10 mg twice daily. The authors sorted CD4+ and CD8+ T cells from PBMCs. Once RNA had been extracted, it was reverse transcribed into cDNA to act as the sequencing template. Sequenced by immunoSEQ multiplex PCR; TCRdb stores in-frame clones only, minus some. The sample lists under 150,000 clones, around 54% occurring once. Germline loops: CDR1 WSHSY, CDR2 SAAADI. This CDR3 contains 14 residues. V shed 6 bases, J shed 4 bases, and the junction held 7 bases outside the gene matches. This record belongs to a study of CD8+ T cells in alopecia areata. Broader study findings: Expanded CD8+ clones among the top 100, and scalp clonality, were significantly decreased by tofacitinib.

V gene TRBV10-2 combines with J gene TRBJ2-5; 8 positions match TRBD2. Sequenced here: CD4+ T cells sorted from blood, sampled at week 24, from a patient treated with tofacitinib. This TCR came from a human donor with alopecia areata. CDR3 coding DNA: TGCGCCAGCAGGGGAAGCGGGGGAGGAGAGACCCAGTACTTC. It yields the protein CASRGSGGGETQYF.